The rows below give T cell receptor beta chains drawn from one sample of a study of CD8 T cells in Susac syndrome. MiXCR, run by TCRdb on the immunoSEQ multiplex PCR reads, gives a single entry per CDR3 protein. Of 200,000 or so distinct CDR3 sequences in the sample, under 97% were seen once. The sequenced sample consisted of CD4+ T cells from PBMCs. These receptors all come from a human donor with Susac syndrome. The CDR3 runs from the conserved cysteine through the conserved F or W. A D gene is named only where the DNA matches it firmly. Clone size is given for some rows only: seen once, a few or many times, or a class if the clone is expanded.

d_call clone_size j_call v_call cdr3_nt cdr3_aa
NA NA TRBJ2-6 TRBV6-2/TRBV6-3 TGTGCCAGCGGCCCTGGGGCCAACGTCCTGACTTTC CASGPGANVLTF
NA NA TRBJ1-6 TRBV6-6 TGTGCCAGCAGTTCCCCCAATTCACCCCTCCACTTT CASSSPNSPLHF
NA NA TRBJ2-1 TRBV10-3 TGTGCCATCAGTGAGTATCTGCCCAATGAGCAGTTCTTC CAISEYLPNEQFF
NA NA TRBJ1-2 TRBV12-3/TRBV12-4 TGTGCCAGCAGTTTAGTCCAGGGTGGCTACACCTTC CASSLVQGGYTF
TRBD1 NA TRBJ2-1 TRBV3-1 TGTGCCAGCAGCCCCGGGACAGGGGGTTCTAATGAGCAGTTCTTC CASSPGTGGSNEQFF
TRBD2 NA TRBJ2-5 TRBV20-1 TGCAGTGCTAGGATAGCGGGGCGGCTACAAGAGACCCAGTACTTC CSARIAGRLQETQYF
NA once TRBJ2-1 TRBV2 TGTGCCAGCAGTGAACTTGGGTATTACTACAATGAGCAGTTCTTC CASSELGYYYNEQFF
TRBD1 NA TRBJ1-2 TRBV2 TGTGCCAGCAGGCCGGGACAGGGCTATGGCTACACCTTC CASRPGQGYGYTF
NA NA TRBJ2-1 TRBV12-3/TRBV12-4 TGTGCCAGCAGTATTAGCGCCCGGGAAAACAATGAGCAGTTCTTC CASSISARENNEQFF
TRBD2 NA TRBJ2-2 TRBV20-1 TGCAGTGCCGAAATCGGGACTAGCGGGGCCGGGGAGCTGTTTTTT CSAEIGTSGAGELFF
NA NA TRBJ2-7 TRBV20-1 TGCAGTGCTAGTCTTCTACAGGGGGGGTTCTACGAGCAGTACTTC CSASLLQGGFYEQYF
TRBD1 NA TRBJ1-2 TRBV10-3 TGTGCCATCAGTGATAAACAGGGGAGCTATGGCTACACCTTC CAISDKQGSYGYTF
NA NA TRBJ2-5 TRBV5-1 TGCGCCAGCAGCTTGATGAGCCTCCAAGAGACCCAGTACTTC CASSLMSLQETQYF
TRBD1 NA TRBJ1-4 TRBV5-1 TGCGCCAGCAGCTTGGAGGGGGGACAGGGAAAACTGTTTTTT CASSLEGGQGKLFF
TRBD1 NA TRBJ2-1 TRBV30 TGTGCCTGGAGTGGGGACAGGGGGACCTACAATGAGCAGTTCTTC CAWSGDRGTYNEQFF
NA few TRBJ1-2 TRBV4-3 TGCGCCAGCAGCCAAGAACCTGGCTATGGCTACACCTTC CASSQEPGYGYTF
NA NA TRBJ1-3 TRBV4-1 TGCGCCAGCAGCCAGACCACAAGGGGAAACACCATATATTTT CASSQTTRGNTIYF
TRBD2 NA TRBJ2-3 TRBV20-1 TGCAGTGCTAGTGCAGGGAGGGGCACAGATACGCAGTATTTT CSASAGRGTDTQYF
TRBD1 NA TRBJ1-2 TRBV27 TGTGCCAGCAGTTTGGTAGGGCAGGGGGCTCGGGGCTACACCTTC CASSLVGQGARGYTF
NA NA TRBJ1-1 TRBV12-3/TRBV12-4 TGTGCCAGCAGTTCAATGGTGAACACTGAAGCTTTCTTT CASSSMVNTEAFF
NA NA TRBJ2-2 TRBV9 TGTGCCAGCAGCTATTACAGGGCTCCGAACACCGGGGAGCTGTTTTTT CASSYYRAPNTGELFF
NA NA TRBJ2-2 TRBV6-2/TRBV6-3 TGTGCCAGCAGCAAACAGGGACCAGGGGAGCTGTTTTTT CASSKQGPGELFF
TRBD2 NA TRBJ2-2 TRBV12-3/TRBV12-4 TGTGCCAGCAGTTGGACTAGCGTTACCGGGGAGCTGTTTTTT CASSWTSVTGELFF
NA once TRBJ1-1 TRBV6-1 TGTGCCAGCAGTGAGGTGAACACTGAAGCTTTCTTT CASSEVNTEAFF
NA NA TRBJ2-7 TRBV19 TGTGCCAGTAGTATAGTCGGCAGGGGGGAATTCTACGAGCAGTACTTC CASSIVGRGEFYEQYF
TRBD1 NA TRBJ2-2 TRBV11-2 TGTGCCAGCAGCTTAGAGGGACAGGGGAAGGGGGAGCTGTTTTTT CASSLEGQGKGELFF
NA NA TRBJ1-2 TRBV27 TGTGCCAGCAGTTTATCGATGATTAACTATGGCTACACCTTC CASSLSMINYGYTF
NA NA TRBJ2-7 TRBV11-1 TGTGCCAGCAGCGTTACGGCCTCCTTACGGGACGAGCAGTACTTC CASSVTASLRDEQYF
NA few TRBJ2-3 TRBV6-6 TGTGCCAGCAGTTATACCACAGATACGCAGTATTTT CASSYTTDTQYF
NA NA TRBJ2-2 TRBV27 TGTGCCAGCAGTTTATATTCGGGCCCCCCGGGCACCGGGGAGCTGTTTTTT CASSLYSGPPGTGELFF
NA once TRBJ2-1 TRBV20-1 TGCAGTGCTTACGGACCATTTAGCTCCTACAATGAGCAGTTCTTC CSAYGPFSSYNEQFF
NA NA TRBJ2-7 TRBV7-8 TGTGCCAGCAGCTTAGACGGGATAACCTACGAGCAGTACTTC CASSLDGITYEQYF
TRBD2 NA TRBJ2-7 TRBV11-3 TGTGCCAGCAGCCCTCGCGGGGGGCGGAACGAGCAGTACTTC CASSPRGGRNEQYF
TRBD1 NA TRBJ1-1 TRBV27 TGTGCCAGCAGTTTAAATGGACAGGGTGAAGCTTTCTTT CASSLNGQGEAFF
TRBD1 NA TRBJ1-5 TRBV12-3/TRBV12-4 TGTGCCAGTGGGGGGACAGATAATCAGCCCCAGCATTTT CASGGTDNQPQHF
NA NA TRBJ1-2 TRBV19 TGTGCCAGTCAACCCAGGGTGGGCTATGGCTACACCTTC CASQPRVGYGYTF
NA once TRBJ1-2 TRBV30 TGTGCCTGGAGTGTTCGGGAATATGGCTACACCTTC CAWSVREYGYTF
NA NA TRBJ1-5 TRBV27 TGTGCCAGCGCCAAGGACAACAATCAGCCCCAGCATTTT CASAKDNNQPQHF
NA NA TRBJ1-2 TRBV5-4 TGTGCCAGCAGCTCCCCGGGCCGCGATGGCTACACCTTC CASSSPGRDGYTF
NA NA TRBJ1-1 TRBV29-1 TGCAGCGTTGATGTTGCAGGGTCGAACACTGAAGCTTTCTTT CSVDVAGSNTEAFF
NA NA TRBJ2-7 TRBV30 TGTGCCTCCCGAAGAGAGACCTACGAGCAGTACTTC CASRRETYEQYF